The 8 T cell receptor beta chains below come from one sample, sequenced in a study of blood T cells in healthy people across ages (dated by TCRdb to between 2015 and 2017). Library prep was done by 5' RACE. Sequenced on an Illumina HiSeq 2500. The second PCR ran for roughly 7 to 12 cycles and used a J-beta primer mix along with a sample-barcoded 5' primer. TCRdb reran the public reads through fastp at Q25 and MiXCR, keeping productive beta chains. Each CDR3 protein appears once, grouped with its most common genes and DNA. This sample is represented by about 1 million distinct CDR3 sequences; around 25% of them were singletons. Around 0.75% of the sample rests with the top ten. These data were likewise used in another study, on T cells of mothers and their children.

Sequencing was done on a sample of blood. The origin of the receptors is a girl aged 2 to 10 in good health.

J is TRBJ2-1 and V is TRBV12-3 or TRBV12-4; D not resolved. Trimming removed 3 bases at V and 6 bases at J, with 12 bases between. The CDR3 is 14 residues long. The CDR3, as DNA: TGTGCCAGCAGTTTTCAAGACCGCAGCAATGAGCAGTTCTTC. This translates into CASSFQDRSNEQFF.

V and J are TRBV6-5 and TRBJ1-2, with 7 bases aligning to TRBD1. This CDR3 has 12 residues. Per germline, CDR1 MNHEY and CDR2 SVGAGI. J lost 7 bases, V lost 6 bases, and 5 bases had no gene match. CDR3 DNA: TGTGCCAGCAGCCAGGACAGGTTTGGCTACACCTTC. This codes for CASSQDRFGYTF.

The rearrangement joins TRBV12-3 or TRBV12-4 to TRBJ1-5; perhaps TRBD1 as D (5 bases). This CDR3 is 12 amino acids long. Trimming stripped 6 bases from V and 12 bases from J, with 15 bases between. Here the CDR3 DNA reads TGTGCCAGCAGCAGGACGGACCAGGGCCAGCATTTT. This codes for CASSRTDQGQHF.

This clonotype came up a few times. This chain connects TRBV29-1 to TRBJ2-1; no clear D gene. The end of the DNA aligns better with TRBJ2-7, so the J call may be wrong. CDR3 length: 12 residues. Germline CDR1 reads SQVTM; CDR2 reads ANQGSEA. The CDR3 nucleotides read TGCAGCGTTGTAGAACTTCAGGACGAGCAGTACTTC. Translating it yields CSVVELQDEQYF.

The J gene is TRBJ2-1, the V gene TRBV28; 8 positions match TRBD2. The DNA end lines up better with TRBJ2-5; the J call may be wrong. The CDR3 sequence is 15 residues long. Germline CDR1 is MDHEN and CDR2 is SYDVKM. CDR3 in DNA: TGTGCCAGCAGTTCCGGGGGGGGTACAGGAGAGACCCAGTACTTC. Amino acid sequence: CASSSGGGTGETQYF.

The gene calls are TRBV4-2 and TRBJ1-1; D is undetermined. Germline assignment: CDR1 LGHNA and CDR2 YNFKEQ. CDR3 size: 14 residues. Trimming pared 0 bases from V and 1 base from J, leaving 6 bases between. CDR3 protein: CASSQDEENTEAFF. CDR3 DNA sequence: TGTGCCAGCAGCCAAGATGAAGAGAACACTGAAGCTTTCTTT.

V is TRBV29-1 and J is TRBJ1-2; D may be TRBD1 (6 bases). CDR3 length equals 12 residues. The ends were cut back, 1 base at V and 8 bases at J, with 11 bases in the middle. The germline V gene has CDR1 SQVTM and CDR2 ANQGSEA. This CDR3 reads CSVEGQAEGYTF. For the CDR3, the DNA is TGCAGCGTTGAAGGACAGGCCGAGGGCTACACCTTC.

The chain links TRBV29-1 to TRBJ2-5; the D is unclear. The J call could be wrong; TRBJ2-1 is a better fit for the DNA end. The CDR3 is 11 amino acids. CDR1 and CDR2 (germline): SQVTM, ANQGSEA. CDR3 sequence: CSVETKGEQFF. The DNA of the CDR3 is TGCAGCGTTGAAACAAAAGGCGAGCAGTTCTTC.